This TCR beta chain was sequenced in a study of cytomegalovirus exposure and HLA in healthy donors. Germline CDR1 MNHNY, CDR2 SVGAGI (reference sequence). The CDR3 has 13 amino acids. V was pared by 8 bases and J by 4 bases, with 8 bases of the junction left unmatched. Amplification used 60 Vbeta primers and 13 Jbeta primers. Profiled with immunoSEQ multiplex PCR; TCRdb holds only in-frame clones, not every one. In the table there are about 61,000 clones, around 92% of which are singletons. V usage is TRBV6-6 and J usage is TRBJ2-7; TRBD2 aligns across 7 bases. This receptor was identified in a man aged 25-45 years in good health and CMV-seropositive. The sequencing sample was made of PBMCs. This CDR3 reads CASLGGSVYEQYF. CDR3 sequence (DNA): TGTGCCAGCTTGGGGGGGAGCGTTTACGAGCAGTACTTC.